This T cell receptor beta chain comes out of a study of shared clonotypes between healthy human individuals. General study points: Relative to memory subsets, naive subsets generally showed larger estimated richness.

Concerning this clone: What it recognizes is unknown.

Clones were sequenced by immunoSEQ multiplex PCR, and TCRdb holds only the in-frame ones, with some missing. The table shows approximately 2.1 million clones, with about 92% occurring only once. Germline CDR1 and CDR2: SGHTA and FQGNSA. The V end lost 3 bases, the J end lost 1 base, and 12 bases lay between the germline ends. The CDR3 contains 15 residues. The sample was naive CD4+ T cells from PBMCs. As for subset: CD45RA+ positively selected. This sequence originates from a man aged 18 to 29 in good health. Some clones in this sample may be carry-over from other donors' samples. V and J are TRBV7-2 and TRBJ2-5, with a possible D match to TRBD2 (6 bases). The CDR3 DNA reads TGTGCCAGCAGCTTCGGGGGTCCAGGCCAAGAGACCCAGTACTTC. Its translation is CASSFGGPGQETQYF.